The 25 T cell receptor beta chains below were found in one sample sequenced in a study of resident and recirculating memory T cells in vitiligo. Using immunoSEQ multiplex PCR, the repertoire was profiled, and TCRdb retains in-frame clones only, with some absent. This table holds tens of thousands of clones, approximately 90% found once. Sequenced: blood. The receptors were sampled from a male donor with vitiligo.

This chain links TRBV7-6 with TRBJ2-7; TRBD2 is a possible D gene (7 bases). The V gene's germline CDR1 is SGHVS and CDR2 FNYEAQ. Trimming stripped 3 bases from V and 7 bases from J, with 19 bases between. This CDR3 is built from 15 residues. The CDR3 DNA follows: TGTGCCAGCAGCTTGGGGGGGGGCCCTTATGAGGAGCAGTACTTC. This codes for CASSLGGGPYEEQYF.

This chain connects TRBV19 to TRBJ1-6; 9 nucleotides line up with TRBD1. CDR1 is LNHDA, CDR2 SQIVND, per germline (reference sequence). The CDR3 contains 15 residues. The V segment lost 0 bases and the J segment 13 bases; nucleotides outside the gene matches: 7. CDR3 sequence (DNA): TGTGCCAGTAGTATAGAGGCCGGGACAGGGAGGCCCCTCCACTTT. As protein: CASSIEAGTGRPLHF.

The CDR3, as DNA: TGTGCCAGCAGCTTAGTTGCGGCTAATGAAAAACTGTTTTTT. It is translated as CASSLVAANEKLFF. The chain carries TRBV13 and TRBJ1-4; D is ambiguous. Trimming took 1 base from V and 3 from J, leaving 6 bases between them. The CDR3 has 14 residues. Germline V gene sequence: CDR1 PRHDT, CDR2 FYEKMQ (reference sequence).

This chain connects TRBV28 to TRBJ1-5, with 7 positions matching TRBD1. Germline loops: CDR1 MDHEN, CDR2 SYDVKM. This CDR3 has 15 amino acids. V shed 6 bases and J 6 bases; nucleotides not matched to a gene: 11. DNA for the CDR3: TGTGCCAGCAGGAACACTCAGGGGGTTCGTCAGCCCCAGCATTTT. Translation: CASRNTQGVRQPQHF.

The rearrangement joins TRBV27 to TRBJ1-1; 8 bases match TRBD1. Per germline, CDR1 MNHEY and CDR2 SMNVEV (reference sequence). J was trimmed by 4 bases and V by 1 base; bases with no gene match: 8. This CDR3 has 16 residues. This CDR3 reads CASSLWGRGPGTEAFF. Written as DNA, the CDR3 is TGTGCCAGCAGTTTATGGGGCAGGGGGCCAGGCACTGAAGCTTTCTTT.

The rearrangement uses TRBV5-6 and TRBJ2-2, with TRBD1 identical over 10 bases. Trimming took 2 bases from V and 8 from J; bases not matched to a gene: 9. This CDR3 is built from 16 residues. Germline CDR1 is SGHDT and CDR2 is YYEEEE. CDR3 residues: CASSFQGQGVSGELFF. The CDR3 nucleotides are TGTGCCAGCAGCTTCCAAGGACAGGGGGTTTCAGGGGAGCTGTTTTTT.

This chain links TRBV7-2 with TRBJ1-5; D is possibly TRBD1 (6 bases). Trimming stripped 6 bases from V and 4 bases from J, with 16 bases between. CDR3 size: 15 residues. CDR1 is SGHTA, CDR2 FQGNSA, per germline. The CDR3 loop is CASSFSGVVNQPQHF. The CDR3 DNA is TGTGCCAGCAGTTTTTCAGGGGTAGTTAATCAGCCCCAGCATTTT.

The rearrangement links TRBV27 to TRBJ1-2; 9 nucleotides match TRBD1. The CDR3 covers 14 residues. V was clipped by 8 bases and J by 5 bases; unmatched bases: 9. Germline CDR1 is MNHEY and CDR2 is SMNVEV (reference sequence). This CDR3 is CASSADRGGYGYTF. The CDR3 DNA follows: TGTGCCAGCTCGGCGGACAGGGGTGGTTATGGCTACACCTTC.

This chain connects TRBV19 to TRBJ1-4; D is ambiguous. This CDR3 has 14 residues. The V and J ends lost 1 base and 5 bases respectively, with 8 bases between them. From germline, CDR1 is LNHDA and CDR2 SQIVND (reference sequence). The CDR3 bases are TGTGCCAGTAGTATAGGGCCGGAGAATGAAAAACTGTTTTTT. Its protein product is CASSIGPENEKLFF. Full variable domain (outside the CDR3, taken from reference TRBV19 and TRBJ1-4): DGGITQSPKYLFRKEGQNVTLSCEQNLNHDAMYWYRQDPGQGLRLIYYSQIVNDFQKGDIAEGYSVSREKKESFPLTVTSAQKNPTAFYLCASSIGPENEKLFFGSGTQLSVL.

The chain links TRBV7-9 to TRBJ2-1; TRBD1 agrees at 8 bases. This CDR3 is built from 12 residues. After removal of 8 bases from V and 7 bases from J, the junction contained 4 bases not matched to a gene. CDR1 and CDR2 (germline): SEHNR, FQNEAQ (reference sequence). In nucleotides, the CDR3 is TGTGCCAGCGGCCAGGGGGCGAATGAGCAGTTCTTC. Translating it yields CASGQGANEQFF. The full variable domain, in which reference TRBV7-9 and TRBJ2-1 provide the parts outside the CDR3, is DTGVSQNPRHKITKRGQNVTFRCDPISEHNRLYWYRQTLGQGPEFLTYFQNEAQLEKSRLLSDRFSAERPKGSFSTLEIQRTEQGDSAMYLCASGQGANEQFFGPGTRLTVL.

CDR3 residues: CASSFPGHWSNEQFF. DNA for the CDR3: TGTGCCAGCAGCTTTCCGGGACATTGGAGCAATGAGCAGTTCTTC. The chain joins TRBV7-2 to TRBJ2-1; a weak D match, TRBD1 (6 bases). Germline V gives CDR1 SGHTA, CDR2 FQGNSA. The CDR3 length is 15 residues. Trimming cost V 3 bases and J 6 bases, with 15 bases left between them.

The chain couples TRBV5-4 to TRBJ2-1; 8 nucleotides match TRBD1. Losses at the gene ends were 0 bases for V and 5 bases for J; bases not matched to a gene: 10. The CDR3 is 17 amino acids. CDR1 is SGHNT, CDR2 YYREEE, per germline (reference sequence). The CDR3 sequence is CASSLAVDREIDNEQFF. CDR3 coding DNA: TGTGCCAGCAGCTTGGCTGTGGACAGGGAGATTGACAATGAGCAGTTCTTC.

The chain couples TRBV2 to TRBJ1-6, with unresolved D. This CDR3 has 18 residues. Trimming cost V 7 bases and J 3 bases, with 22 bases left between them. CDR1 is SNHLY, CDR2 FYNNEI, per germline. CDR3 nucleotide sequence: TGTGCCAGCACAAGCAGCACCGTGGCCGACTTCTATAATTCACCCCTCCACTTT. Protein sequence: CASTSSTVADFYNSPLHF.

The V gene is TRBV13, the J gene TRBJ2-5; D is unclear. Germline CDR1 is PRHDT and CDR2 is FYEKMQ (reference sequence). V gave up 8 bases and J gave up 1 base, with 11 bases separating them. This CDR3 has 13 residues. The CDR3 bases are TGTGCCAGCTCTACCGACTTCCAAGAGACCCAGTACTTC. Translated, it gives CASSTDFQETQYF.

The V call is TRBV4-3, the J call TRBJ2-5; D is unclear. This CDR3 has 12 residues. V was trimmed by 0 bases and J by 7 bases, leaving 6 bases between them. Germline loops: CDR1 LGHNA, CDR2 YSLEER. The DNA of the CDR3 is TGCGCCAGCAGCCAAGATCTCGGGACCCAGTACTTC. Protein product: CASSQDLGTQYF.

The chain recombines TRBV7-2 with TRBJ2-3; 7 nucleotides agree with TRBD2. V lost 5 bases and J lost 4; bases outside the gene matches: 18. The CDR3 totals 18 residues. Per germline, CDR1 SGHTA and CDR2 FQGNSA. DNA of the CDR3: TGTGCCAGCAGCCCTGAAGCGGCACGTGCGGGGGACGCAGATACGCAGTATTTT. Protein sequence: CASSPEAARAGDADTQYF.

The chain employs TRBV6-6 and TRBJ1-5; D is unclear. Trimming stripped 0 bases from V and 3 bases from J, with 9 bases between. CDR3 length: 15 amino acids. From germline, CDR1 is MNHNY and CDR2 SVGAGI (reference sequence). CDR3 loop: CASSYSYSNNQPQHF. In DNA, the CDR3 is TGTGCCAGCAGTTACTCGTACAGCAACAATCAGCCCCAGCATTTT.

This clone has a handful of counts. V is TRBV7-6 and J is TRBJ2-2; no clear D. This CDR3 comprises 16 residues. The germline V and J ends were trimmed by 5 bases and 0 bases, with 13 bases remaining between them. Germline CDR1 and CDR2: SGHVS and FNYEAQ. The CDR3 nucleotides are TGTGCCAGCAGCAAATCCGGGTCTACGAACACCGGGGAGCTGTTTTTT. It is translated as CASSKSGSTNTGELFF. The full variable domain, its missing parts supplied by reference TRBV7-6 and TRBJ2-2, is GAGVSQSPRYKVTKRGQDVALRCDPISGHVSLYWYRQALGQGPEFLTYFNYEAQQDKSGLPNDRFSAERPEGSISTLTIQRTEQRDSAMYRCASSKSGSTNTGELFFGEGSRLTVL.

Comments on this clone: One end of the junction varies from germline; a read error may be responsible. CDR3 residues: CASNELRDRSTDTQYF. The CDR3, as DNA: TGTGCCAGCAATGAACTCCGGGACAGAAGCACAGATACGCAGTATTTT. The chain combines TRBV6-1 with TRBJ2-3, with TRBD1 matching 7 bases. Germline-derived CDR1 and CDR2 are MNHNS and SASEGT. The CDR3 runs 16 residues.

The V gene is TRBV5-6, the J gene TRBJ1-4, with D maybe TRBD1 (5 bases). The CDR3 runs to 14 residues. Germline V gene sequence: CDR1 SGHDT, CDR2 YYEEEE. V lost 1 base and J 7 bases, leaving 11 bases between the germline ends. CDR3 region: CASSLKGRGEKLFF. CDR3 bases: TGTGCCAGCAGCTTGAAGGGGAGGGGTGAAAAACTGTTTTTT.

The rearrangement joins TRBV10-3 to TRBJ2-1; no definite D call. The CDR3 extends over 12 amino acids. Germline V gene sequence: CDR1 ENHRY, CDR2 SYGVKD. V was cut by 3 bases and J by 5 bases, with 5 bases left in between. The CDR3 reads CAISDSDNEQFF. The CDR3 nucleotides are TGTGCCATCAGTGACAGCGACAATGAGCAGTTCTTC.

The chain links TRBV2 to TRBJ2-1; weak D call: TRBD2 (7 bases). In germline, CDR1 is SNHLY, CDR2 FYNNEI. This CDR3 is built from 13 residues. Trimming left V 9 bases short and J 9 bases short, with 18 bases between. CDR3 in amino acids: CAREGGTRPEQFF. CDR3 coding DNA: TGTGCCAGAGAGGGGGGGACGCGACCTGAGCAGTTCTTC.

The chain is built from TRBV5-1 and TRBJ1-1; D perhaps matches TRBD1 (5 bases). Deletions cut 4 bases from V and 1 base from J, with 14 bases between. Germline V gene sequence: CDR1 SGHRS, CDR2 YFSETQ. There are 15 residues in the CDR3. Here the CDR3 DNA reads TGCGCCAGCAGCCGACCTGGGGGGGAGAACACTGAAGCTTTCTTT. Amino acid sequence: CASSRPGGENTEAFF. Looking up the rest from reference TRBV5-1 and TRBJ1-1 gives the full variable domain: KAGVTQTPRYLIKTRGQQVTLSCSPISGHRSVSWYQQTPGQGLQFLFEYFSETQRNKGNFPGRFSGRQFSNSRSEMNVSTLELGDSALYLCASSRPGGENTEAFFGQGTRLTVV.

This sequence joins TRBV19 and TRBJ1-2; no firm D call. The V end was cut by 3 bases, the J end by 6 bases, with 8 bases between. This CDR3 has 12 residues. Germline-derived CDR1 and CDR2 are LNHDA and SQIVND (reference sequence). The CDR3 loop reads CASSMGVHGYTF. CDR3 nucleotides: TGTGCCAGTAGTATGGGCGTTCATGGCTACACCTTC. Full variable domain (remainder filled in from reference TRBV19 and TRBJ1-2): DGGITQSPKYLFRKEGQNVTLSCEQNLNHDAMYWYRQDPGQGLRLIYYSQIVNDFQKGDIAEGYSVSREKKESFPLTVTSAQKNPTAFYLCASSMGVHGYTFGSGTRLTVV.

The chain combines TRBV2 with TRBJ1-5; D is possibly TRBD1 (5 bases). Germline CDR1 reads SNHLY; CDR2 reads FYNNEI. V was trimmed by 7 bases and J by 0 bases, leaving 13 bases between them. The CDR3 is 15 amino acids. The CDR3 sequence is CASKLDSYSNQPQHF. CDR3 bases: TGTGCCAGCAAACTCGACAGTTATAGCAATCAGCCCCAGCATTTT.